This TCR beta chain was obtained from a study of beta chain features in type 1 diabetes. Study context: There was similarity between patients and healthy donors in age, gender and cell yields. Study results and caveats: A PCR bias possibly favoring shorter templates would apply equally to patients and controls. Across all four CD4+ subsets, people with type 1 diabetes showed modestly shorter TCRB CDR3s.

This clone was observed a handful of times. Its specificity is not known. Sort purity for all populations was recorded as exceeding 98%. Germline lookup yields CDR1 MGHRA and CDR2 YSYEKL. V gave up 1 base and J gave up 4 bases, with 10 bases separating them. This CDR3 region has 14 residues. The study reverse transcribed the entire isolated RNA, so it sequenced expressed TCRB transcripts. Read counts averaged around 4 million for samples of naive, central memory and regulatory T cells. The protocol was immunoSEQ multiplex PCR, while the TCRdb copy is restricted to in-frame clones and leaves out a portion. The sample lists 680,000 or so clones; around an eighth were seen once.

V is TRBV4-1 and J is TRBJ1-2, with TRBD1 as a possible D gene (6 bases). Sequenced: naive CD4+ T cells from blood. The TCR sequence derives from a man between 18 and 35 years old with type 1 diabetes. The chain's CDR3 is CASSQADSPYGYTF. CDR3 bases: TGCGCCAGCAGCCAAGCGGACAGCCCCTATGGCTACACCTTC.